This T cell receptor (beta chain) was captured by sequencing in a study of T-cell memory formation after mild COVID-19. Broader study findings: Day 15 to 85 contracting clones showed balanced CD4/CD8; later expanders leaned CD4+. Researchers could not confirm that second-wave clones peaking on day 37 targeted SARS-CoV-2. Contracting clones localized mainly to CM and EM when CD4+ and mainly to EMRA when CD8+.

CDR1 and CDR2 from the germline V gene are LGHDT and YNNKEL (reference sequence). This CDR3 is 13 amino acids long. Deletions cut 4 bases from V and 2 bases from J, with 9 bases between. TCRdb reprocessed the 5' RACE reads via MiXCR and lists one record per CDR3 protein. The data hold roughly 600,000 distinct CDR3 sequences, with more than 15% observed a single time. A word on this clonotype: What it binds is not known.

V and J are TRBV3-1 and TRBJ2-7; D not resolved. The origin of this receptor is an adult woman who had mild COVID-19 (a few samples of this study predate the infection). Cell type and time point are not known. Sequences were obtained from PBMCs or a T cell subset sorted from them (not recorded which). The CDR3 loop is CASSPLHPYEQYF. The DNA of the CDR3 is TGTGCCAGCAGCCCCCTTCACCCCTACGAGCAGTACTTC.